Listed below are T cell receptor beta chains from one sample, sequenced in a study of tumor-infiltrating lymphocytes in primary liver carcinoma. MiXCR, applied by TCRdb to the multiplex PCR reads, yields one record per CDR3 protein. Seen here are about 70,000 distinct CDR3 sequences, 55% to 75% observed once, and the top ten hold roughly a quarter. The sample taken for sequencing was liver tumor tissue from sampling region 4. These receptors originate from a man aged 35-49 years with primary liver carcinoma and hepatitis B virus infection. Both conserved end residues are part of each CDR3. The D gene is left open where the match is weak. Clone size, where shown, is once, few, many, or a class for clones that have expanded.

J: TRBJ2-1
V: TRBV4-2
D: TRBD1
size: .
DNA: TGTGCCTGCAACCGCCCGGGACAGGACAATGAGCAGTTCTTC
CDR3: CACNRPGQDNEQFF

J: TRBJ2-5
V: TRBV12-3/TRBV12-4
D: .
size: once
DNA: TGTGCCAGCAGTTTAGATCGAGCGGAAGAGATCCAGTACTTT
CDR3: CASSLDRAEEIQYF

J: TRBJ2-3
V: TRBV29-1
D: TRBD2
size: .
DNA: TGCAGCGTTTCGGGAGGGCCGCTGGGAGATACGGAGTGTTTT
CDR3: CSVSGGPLGDTECF

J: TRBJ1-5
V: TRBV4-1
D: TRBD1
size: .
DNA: TGCGTCAGCAGCCAAGGGGACAGGCTAGATCAGCCCCAACATTTT
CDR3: CVSSQGDRLDQPQHF

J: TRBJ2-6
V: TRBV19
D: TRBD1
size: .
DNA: TGTGCCAGCAGTATCGCCGGGACAGCCTCCCACCCAGGGGCCAACGTCCTGACTTTC
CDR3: CASSIAGTASHPGANVLTF

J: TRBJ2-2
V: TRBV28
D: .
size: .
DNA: TGTGCCAGCAGTTTGCTGGGGAACACCGGGGAGCTGTTTTTT
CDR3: CASSLLGNTGELFF

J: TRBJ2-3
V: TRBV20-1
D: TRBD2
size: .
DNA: TGCAGTGCGGGCGGGACTAGCAGTAGCATAGATACGCAGTATTTT
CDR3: CSAGGTSSSIDTQYF

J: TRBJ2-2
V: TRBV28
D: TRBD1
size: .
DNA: TGTGCCAGTTTATTGACAGGGTCGGGCACCAGGGAGCTGTTTTTT
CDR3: CASLLTGSGTRELFF

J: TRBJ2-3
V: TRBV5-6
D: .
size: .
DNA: TGTGCCAACAGCTTGAGGTTTGTGCGGGACGAGGATATGCAGTATTTT
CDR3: CANSLRFVRDEDMQYF

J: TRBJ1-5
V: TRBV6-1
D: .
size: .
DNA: TGTGCCAGCTGTGATACAGGTGATATCCCCCAGCATTTT
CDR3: CASCDTGDIPQHF

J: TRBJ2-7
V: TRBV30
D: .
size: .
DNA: TGTGTCTGGAGTGGTTACACCTACGAGCGGTACTTC
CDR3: CVWSGYTYERYF

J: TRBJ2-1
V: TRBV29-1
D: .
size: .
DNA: TGCAGCGTTGGGTTATTAGGGGGAGGGCCGGTGGAGCAGTTCTTC
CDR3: CSVGLLGGGPVEQFF

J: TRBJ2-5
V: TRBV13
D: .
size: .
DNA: TGTGTCAGTAACCTCGGACGGATTCAAGAGACCCAGTACTTC
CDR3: CVSNLGRIQETQYF

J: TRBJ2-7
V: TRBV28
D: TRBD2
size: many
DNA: TGTGCCAGCAGGCCCCGACTAGCGGGCCTATCCTACGAGCAGTACTTC
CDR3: CASRPRLAGLSYEQYF

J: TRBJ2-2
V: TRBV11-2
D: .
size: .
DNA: TGTGTCAGCAGCTTAGTCAGACGGGGCACTGGGGAGCTGTTTTTT
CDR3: CVSSLVRRGTGELFF

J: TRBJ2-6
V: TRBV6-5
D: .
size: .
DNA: TGTGCCAGCAGTCTTTGGATAGGGATGAAAACTGGGGCCAACGTCCTGAGTTTC
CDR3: CASSLWIGMKTGANVLSF

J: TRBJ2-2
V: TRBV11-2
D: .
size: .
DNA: TGTGTCAGCAGCCCACGGGCGAGCAGAATATCCGGGGAGCTGTTTTTT
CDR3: CVSSPRASRISGELFF

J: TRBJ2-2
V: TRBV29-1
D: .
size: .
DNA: TGCAGCGTTGAAGCGGCAGGGCGGAGCTCGGCCTGGGAACTGTTTTTT
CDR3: CSVEAAGRSSAWELFF

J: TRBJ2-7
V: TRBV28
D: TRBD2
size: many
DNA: TGTGCCAGCAGTCCCGGGACTAGTATCGACGAGCAGTACTTC
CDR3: CASSPGTSIDEQYF

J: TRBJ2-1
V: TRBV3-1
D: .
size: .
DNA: TGTGCCAGCAGCCAAGAGTCGGGTTTGAGCTCCTACAATGAGCAGTTCTTC
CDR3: CASSQESGLSSYNEQFF

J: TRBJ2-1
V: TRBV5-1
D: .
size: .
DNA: TGCGCCAGCAGCTGGGACTTGTGGTCCTCCTACAATGAGCAGTTCTTC
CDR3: CASSWDLWSSYNEQFF

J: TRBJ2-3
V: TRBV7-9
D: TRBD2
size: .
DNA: TGTGCCAGCAGCATTAGCGGGGAGGGGGATACACAGTATTTT
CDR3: CASSISGEGDTQYF

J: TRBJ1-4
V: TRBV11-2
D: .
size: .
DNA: TGCGCCAGCAGCTTAGAGGTTGGGGACGAAGAACAGTTTTTT
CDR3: CASSLEVGDEEQFF

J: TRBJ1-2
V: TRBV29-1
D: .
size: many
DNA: TGCAGCGTTGAAGAACCACGGCGGACATATGGCTACACCTTC
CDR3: CSVEEPRRTYGYTF

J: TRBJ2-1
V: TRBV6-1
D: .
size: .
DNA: TGTGCCAACACCGTTACACCGGTAACGGGGCAGTTCTTC
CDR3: CANTVTPVTGQFF

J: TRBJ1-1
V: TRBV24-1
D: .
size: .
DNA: TGTGCCACCAGTGAAACCGGGACGGTGAACACTGAAGCTTTCTTT
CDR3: CATSETGTVNTEAFF

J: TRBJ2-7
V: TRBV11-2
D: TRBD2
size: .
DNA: TGTGCTAGCAGCTTAGGACCGGCGGGGGTGGAATACTTC
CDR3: CASSLGPAGVEYF

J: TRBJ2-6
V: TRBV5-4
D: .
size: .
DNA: TGTGCCAGCAGTAGGGACAACTCTGGGGCCAACGTCCTGATTTTC
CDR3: CASSRDNSGANVLIF

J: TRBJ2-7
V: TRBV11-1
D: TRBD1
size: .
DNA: TGTGCCATTAACAAGGGACAGTCCTACGAGCAGTACTTC
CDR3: CAINKGQSYEQYF

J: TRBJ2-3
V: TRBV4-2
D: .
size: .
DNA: TGTGCCAGCAGCGGGGTGTTGTGGAGGGTAAGCACAGATACGCAGTATTTT
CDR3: CASSGVLWRVSTDTQYF

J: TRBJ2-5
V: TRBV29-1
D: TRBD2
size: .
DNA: TGCAGCGCTGCAGATACTAGCGGGAGAGCTCAAGGGGCCCAGTACTTC
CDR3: CSAADTSGRAQGAQYF

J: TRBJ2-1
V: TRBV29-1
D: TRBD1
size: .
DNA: TGCAGCGGATTGCCGGGACAGGGGGTGGAGCAGTTCTTC
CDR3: CSGLPGQGVEQFF

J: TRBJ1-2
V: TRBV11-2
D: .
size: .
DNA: TGTGCCAACAGCTTAGAGGTGGACTATGGCTATACCTTC
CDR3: CANSLEVDYGYTF

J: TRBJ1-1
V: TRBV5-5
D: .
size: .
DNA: TGTGCCAGCAGCTTTGAGTGGAACACTGAAGCTTTCTTT
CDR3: CASSFEWNTEAFF

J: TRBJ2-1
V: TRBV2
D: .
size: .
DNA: TGTGCCAGCAGTGACGACGGCAGTGGGGCTGGCAACGAGCAGTTCTTC
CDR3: CASSDDGSGAGNEQFF

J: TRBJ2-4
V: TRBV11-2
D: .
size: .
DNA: TGTGCCAGCAGCACGAGATTGGGGGATTTACCATACTTC
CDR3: CASSTRLGDLPYF

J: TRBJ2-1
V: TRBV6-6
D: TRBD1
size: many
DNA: TGTGCCAGCACCCGACAGGGAAGGGACTCCTACAATGAGCAGTTCTTC
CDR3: CASTRQGRDSYNEQFF

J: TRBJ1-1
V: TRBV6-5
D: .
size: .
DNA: TGTACCAGCAGTAACTACAGGGACGCTGAAGCTTTCTTT
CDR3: CTSSNYRDAEAFF

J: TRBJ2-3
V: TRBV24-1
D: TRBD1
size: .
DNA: TGTGCCACCAGTGATCCGGGACAGCTTTACGCAGATACGCAGTATTTT
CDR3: CATSDPGQLYADTQYF

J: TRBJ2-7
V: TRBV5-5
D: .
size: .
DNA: TGTGCCAGCAGCTACAGGGCTGGGCCCTACAAGCAGTACTTC
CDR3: CASSYRAGPYKQYF

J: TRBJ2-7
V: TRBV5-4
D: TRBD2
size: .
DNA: TGCGCCAGCTGCAATCCTAGCGGGAGCGGCGACGAGCAGTACTTC
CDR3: CASCNPSGSGDEQYF

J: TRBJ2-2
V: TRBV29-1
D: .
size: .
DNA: TGCAGCGTTGAAGGGAGGAGGACCGGGGAGCCGTTTTTC
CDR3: CSVEGRRTGEPFF

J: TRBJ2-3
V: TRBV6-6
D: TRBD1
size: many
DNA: TGTGCCAGCAGCTTCATCGGACAGGGCACAGATACGCAGTATTTT
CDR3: CASSFIGQGTDTQYF

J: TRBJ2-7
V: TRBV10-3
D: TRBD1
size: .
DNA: TGTGCCATGAGTTCCTGGACAGGGATCTACGCGCAGTACTTC
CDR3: CAMSSWTGIYAQYF